The 14 T cell receptor beta chains below come from one sample, sequenced in a study of blood T cell repertoires in COVID-19. Using immunoSEQ multiplex PCR, the repertoire was profiled, and TCRdb retains in-frame clones only, with some absent. Of around 100,000 clones listed, 84% are singletons. Material for sequencing was peripheral blood. The source of these receptors is a human donor in a cohort sampled during active or convalescent COVID-19.

This clone has just one count. The chain couples TRBV9 to TRBJ2-5; 13 positions match TRBD2. V was clipped by 1 base and J by 5 bases; unmatched bases: 5. Germline V lookup: CDR1 SGDLS, CDR2 YYNGEE. CDR3 size: 16 residues. The CDR3 loop reads CASSVPLAGGHETQYF. CDR3 DNA: TGTGCCAGCAGCGTACCACTAGCGGGGGGGCATGAGACCCAGTACTTC.

The chain couples TRBV9 to TRBJ2-3; 7 nucleotides match TRBD2. V lost 0 bases to trimming and J lost 2 bases; unmatched junction nucleotides: 3. Germline V gene data show CDR1 as SGDLS and CDR2 as YYNGEE. The CDR3 totals 15 residues. CDR3 loop: CASSVDLADTDTQYF. In DNA form, the CDR3 reads TGTGCCAGCAGCGTAGATCTAGCGGACACAGATACGCAGTATTTT. The full variable domain, completed using reference TRBV9 and TRBJ2-3, is DSGVTQTPKHLITATGQRVTLRCSPRSGDLSVYWYQQSLDQGLQFLIQYYNGEERAKGNILERFSAQQFPDLHSELNLSSLELGDSALYFCASSVDLADTDTQYFGPGTRLTVL.

This clone was counted once. The V call is TRBV18, the J call TRBJ1-2, with TRBD1 as a possible D gene (6 bases). Between the trimmed V and J ends, which lost 3 bases and 1 base, there was a span of 6 bases. The germline V gene encodes CDR1 KGHSH and CDR2 LQKENI. The CDR3 covers 13 residues. For the CDR3, the DNA is TGTGCCAGCTCACCGGACAGTAACTATGGCTACACCTTC. Translating it yields CASSPDSNYGYTF.

The chain uses TRBV5-6 and TRBJ1-2; D may be TRBD1 (6 bases). Trimming took off 4 bases at V and 4 bases at J, with 20 bases between the two ends. Germline V CDR1 and CDR2: SGHDT, YYEEEE. The length of the CDR3 is 16 residues. The CDR3 loop reads CASSQLRGGAGYGYTF. For the CDR3, the DNA is TGTGCCAGCAGCCAACTTCGAGGGGGGGCGGGCTATGGCTACACCTTC.

This rearrangement joins TRBV12-3 or TRBV12-4 to TRBJ1-6; D gene uncertain. The CDR3 is 12 amino acids. V lost 3 bases, J lost 7 bases, and 4 bases lay in between. The CDR3 sequence: CASSFPNSPLHF. CDR3 sequence (DNA): TGTGCCAGCAGTTTCCCGAATTCACCCCTCCACTTT.

The CDR3 here is CASNLDAVGAQHF. CDR3 DNA: TGTGCCAGCAACCTCGACGCGGTAGGAGCCCAGCATTTT. The chain employs TRBV6-5 and TRBJ1-5; D gene ambiguous. Germline CDR1 MNHEY, CDR2 SVGAGI. The V gene lost 7 bases and the J gene lost 11 bases, with 18 bases spanning the gap. This CDR3 is built from 13 residues.

This chain connects TRBV13 to TRBJ2-3, with a weak D call TRBD1 (5 bases). V was cut by 0 bases and J by 4 bases, with 17 bases left in between. The CDR3 has 17 residues. Germline values: CDR1 PRHDT, CDR2 FYEKMQ (reference sequence). CDR3 in amino acids: CASSLGFMGRRADTQYF. In DNA, the CDR3 is TGTGCCAGCAGCTTAGGATTCATGGGGCGAAGGGCAGATACGCAGTATTTT.

This clone came up once. V gene TRBV19 combines with J gene TRBJ1-4; no firm D call. The length of the CDR3 is 14 residues. The V and J ends lost 2 bases and 0 bases respectively, with 4 bases between them. Germline values: CDR1 LNHDA, CDR2 SQIVND (reference sequence). Here the CDR3 DNA reads TGTGCCAGTAGTATATCAACAACTAATGAAAAACTGTTTTTT. It yields the protein CASSISTTNEKLFF.

This chain connects TRBV5-6 to TRBJ2-5; D perhaps matches TRBD2 (6 bases). Looked up from germline, CDR1 is SGHDT and CDR2 is YYEEEE. Trimming took 3 bases from V and 5 from J, leaving 11 bases between them. CDR3 length equals 13 residues. As DNA, the CDR3 is TGTGCCAGCAGCTCCTCGCTAGCGGAGACCCAGTACTTC. Translating it yields CASSSSLAETQYF.

The chain combines TRBV3-1 (or the pseudogene TRBV3-2) with TRBJ1-5; D is undetermined. The CDR3 spans 14 residues. Germline CDR1 and CDR2: LGHDT and YNNKEL (reference sequence). With 2 bases removed from V and 3 bases from J, the gap between germline ends came to 8 bases. CDR3 sequence: CASSQRQVNQPQHF. The CDR3 DNA is TGTGCCAGCAGCCAACGGCAGGTCAATCAGCCCCAGCATTTT.

The chain uses TRBV7-2 and TRBJ2-7; D not resolved. V gave up 2 bases and J gave up 4 bases, with 6 bases separating them. CDR3 length: 12 amino acids. CDR1 is SGHTA, CDR2 FQGNSA, per germline. DNA for the CDR3: TGTGCCAGCAGCTTACCGGGTTACGAGCAGTACTTC. It translates to CASSLPGYEQYF.

The CDR3 spells CASSLQGRVNEKLFF. The CDR3 DNA reads as TGTGCCAGCAGTCTCCAGGGGAGGGTGAATGAAAAACTGTTTTTT. The rearrangement links TRBV27 to TRBJ1-4; a possible D gene is TRBD1 (6 bases). Trimming stripped 5 bases from V and 5 bases from J, with 15 bases between. The CDR3 has 15 amino acids. Looked up from germline, CDR1 is MNHEY and CDR2 is SMNVEV (reference sequence).

The chain carries TRBV30 and TRBJ1-5; D ambiguous. V was shortened by 0 bases and J by 6 bases, with 15 bases between the two germline ends. This CDR3 contains 15 residues. Looked up from germline, CDR1 is GTSNPN and CDR2 is SVGIG (reference sequence). This chain's CDR3 is CAWSVMGLGFQPQHF. CDR3 in DNA: TGTGCCTGGAGTGTAATGGGCTTGGGCTTTCAGCCCCAGCATTTT.

The chain carries TRBV6-5 and TRBJ2-1; D is undetermined. Germline lookup yields CDR1 MNHEY and CDR2 SVGAGI. CDR3 size: 13 residues. Trimming left V 10 bases short and J 7 bases short, with 17 bases between. CDR3 sequence reads: CATGPPMPNEQFF. As DNA, the CDR3 is TGTGCCACCGGTCCCCCGATGCCAAATGAGCAGTTCTTC.